The clone carrying this T cell receptor (beta chain) was counted only a few times. Its antigen is unknown. CDR1 is MNHNS, CDR2 SASEGT, per germline. This CDR3 has 14 residues. Trimming took 5 bases from V and 8 from J, leaving 18 bases between them. TCRdb itself ran the reads through MiXCR, one entry per CDR3 protein. The sample shows about 770,000 distinct CDR3 sequences, under 35% of them seen only once. This record belongs to a study of T cell repertoires in cytomegalovirus infection. Turning to the study itself: In public TCR beta signatures, there were indications of both CMV infection and matching HLA type.

The material sequenced was cultured CD8+ T cells from PBMCs, taken from culture after CMV antigen stimulation. This chain connects TRBV6-1 to TRBJ1-2, with D unresolved. The clonotype was recovered from a human donor in good health (CMV status not recorded). Some clones in this sample may be carry-over from other donors' samples. CDR3 bases: TGTGCCAGCAGTCCACCGCCCCAGGCAAACGGCTACACCTTC. This gives the protein CASSPPPQANGYTF.